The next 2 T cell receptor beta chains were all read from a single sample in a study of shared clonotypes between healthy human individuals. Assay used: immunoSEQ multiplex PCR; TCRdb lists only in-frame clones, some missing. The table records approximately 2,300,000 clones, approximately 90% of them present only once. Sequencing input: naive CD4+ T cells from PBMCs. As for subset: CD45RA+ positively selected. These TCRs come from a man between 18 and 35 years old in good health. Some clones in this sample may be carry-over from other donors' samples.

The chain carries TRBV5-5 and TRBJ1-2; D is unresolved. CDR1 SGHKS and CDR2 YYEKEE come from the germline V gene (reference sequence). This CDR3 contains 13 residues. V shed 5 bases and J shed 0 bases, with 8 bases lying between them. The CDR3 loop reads CASRQDPNYGYTF. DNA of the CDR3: TGTGCCAGCAGGCAGGACCCTAACTATGGCTACACCTTC.

The CDR3, as DNA: TGTGCCAGCAGCAAAGCGGGCATCCCTGGGGCCAACGTCCTGACTTTC. This gives the protein CASSKAGIPGANVLTF. This chain connects TRBV21-1 to TRBJ2-6; TRBD1, the table's D call, was not compared with the DNA. TRBV21-1 is a documented pseudogene. The CDR3 is made up of 16 amino acids.